A selection of T cell receptor beta chains follows, all from one sample in a study of T-cell memory formation after mild COVID-19. TCRdb reprocessed the 5' RACE reads with MiXCR, giving one entry per CDR3 protein. The sample lists fewer than 150,000 distinct CDR3 sequences; around 6.3% were seen once. The sample taken for sequencing was PBMCs or a T cell subset sorted from them (not recorded which). These receptors originate from an adult woman who had mild COVID-19 (a few samples of this study predate the infection). Cell type and time point are not known. Each CDR3 is given with its conserved first and last residue. The D gene is left open where the match is weak. Size is stated for part of the rows, as once, few or many counts, or as a class when the clone is expanded.

clone_size	d_call	v_call	j_call	cdr3_nt	cdr3_aa
NA	NA	TRBV27	TRBJ2-7	TGTGCCAGCAGTTTATCCGTCAGTGGGAGCTCCTACGAGCAGTACTTC	CASSLSVSGSSYEQYF
NA	TRBD1	TRBV10-3	TRBJ1-2	TGTGCCATCAGTCCCACAGGGGCCTCCGGGGGCTACACCTTC	CAISPTGASGGYTF
many	NA	TRBV4-1	TRBJ2-7	TGCGCCAGCAGTTCCGATTTGGGCTACGAGCAGTACTTC	CASSSDLGYEQYF
many	TRBD2	TRBV13	TRBJ2-7	TGTGCCAGCCGACATAGCGGGAGGGCCGTAGAGCAGTACTTC	CASRHSGRAVEQYF
many	TRBD1	TRBV14	TRBJ2-1	TGTGCCAGCAGCTGGGGACAGGGCTCCTACAATGAGCAGTTCTTC	CASSWGQGSYNEQFF
few	TRBD2	TRBV5-5	TRBJ2-3	TGTGCCAGCAGCTTTGAGCGGGGGGAGGATACGCAGTATTTT	CASSFERGEDTQYF
few	NA	TRBV12-3/TRBV12-4	TRBJ1-2	TGTGCCAGCAGTTTGGGCGGACAGCGGGGCTACACCTTC	CASSLGGQRGYTF
NA	TRBD1	TRBV20-1	TRBJ2-6	TGCAGTGCTGGAGGACAGGCAAGCTCTGGGGCCAACGTCCTGACTTTC	CSAGGQASSGANVLTF
few	TRBD1	TRBV6-5	TRBJ2-3	TGTGCCAGCAGCAGGGACAGGGGTACAGATACGCAGTATTTT	CASSRDRGTDTQYF
many	NA	TRBV7-9	TRBJ1-1	TGTGCCAGCCCGGCCGGCGAGAACACTGAAGCTTTCTTT	CASPAGENTEAFF
few	TRBD1	TRBV20-1	TRBJ1-6	TGCAGTGCCTCGACAGGGATTGGATCACCCCTCCACTTT	CSASTGIGSPLHF
many	NA	TRBV7-6	TRBJ2-5	TGTGCCAGCAGCTTAGCTTACCGGGGCCGAGGCAAATCGGAGACCCAGTACTTC	CASSLAYRGRGKSETQYF
NA	TRBD1	TRBV18	TRBJ1-4	TGTGCCAGCTCACCACCCTCCAGGGGGGGTGAAAAACTGTTTTTT	CASSPPSRGGEKLFF
NA	TRBD2	TRBV10-3	TRBJ2-5	TGTGCCATCAGTGGGGGGACTAGCGGGAAGGAGACCCAGTACTTC	CAISGGTSGKETQYF
NA	NA	TRBV12-3/TRBV12-4	TRBJ1-1	TGTGCCAGCAGTGTCCGACTCCAAGCTTTCTTT	CASSVRLQAFF
many	TRBD1	TRBV20-1	TRBJ2-7	TGCAGTGCTAGACCCCTAAGGACAGGAGATTCCTACGAGCAGTACTTC	CSARPLRTGDSYEQYF
few	TRBD2	TRBV24-1	TRBJ2-3	TGTGCCACCAGTGATTTGACTAGCGGATCCACAGATACGCAGTATTTT	CATSDLTSGSTDTQYF
few	TRBD1	TRBV12-3/TRBV12-4	TRBJ1-5	TGTGCCAGCAGCCTCGACAGGGGCCCCCCATGGCCCCAGCATTTT	CASSLDRGPPWPQHF
NA	NA	TRBV4-1	TRBJ1-1	TGCGCCAGCAGCCGAGTAGTCCTGACCGGTAGACTTACCGGGAACACTGAAGCTTTCTTT	CASSRVVLTGRLTGNTEAFF
few	TRBD1	TRBV5-4	TRBJ2-7	TGTGCCAGCAGCGTCGGTCGGACAGGGGAGGGCGAGCAGTACTTC	CASSVGRTGEGEQYF
few	TRBD1	TRBV5-1	TRBJ1-1	TGCGCCAGCAGCTTGTATCCAGGGGGGAACACTGAAGCTTTCTTT	CASSLYPGGNTEAFF
NA	TRBD2	TRBV10-3	TRBJ2-7	TGTGCCATCGGACTAGCGGGAGTCTACGAGCAGTACTTC	CAIGLAGVYEQYF
NA	NA	TRBV4-1	TRBJ2-7	TGCGCCAGCAGCCAGCCGGGCCGGACCCCTCCGGTCGAGCAGTACTTC	CASSQPGRTPPVEQYF
many	NA	TRBV29-1	TRBJ2-7	TGCAGCGTCCGTCAGGTGAACGAGCAGTACTTC	CSVRQVNEQYF
many	TRBD2	TRBV12-3/TRBV12-4	TRBJ2-1	TGTGCCAGCAGCATAGCAGGGCGGGGGGCGCGGGATGAGCAGTTCTTC	CASSIAGRGARDEQFF
few	NA	TRBV27	TRBJ2-7	TGTGCCAGCAGTTCCCCCCGTAGACCGGGGGCCGAGCAGTACTTC	CASSSPRRPGAEQYF
NA	TRBD1	TRBV2	TRBJ2-1	TGTGCCAGCAGTGGACAGGGGAGCTCCTACAATGAGCAGTTCTTC	CASSGQGSSYNEQFF
many	TRBD2	TRBV27	TRBJ2-1	TGTGCCAGCAGGATCGGGACTAGCGGTAACAATGAGCAGTTCTTC	CASRIGTSGNNEQFF
NA	TRBD2	TRBV6-2/TRBV6-3	TRBJ2-1	TGTGCCAGCAGTTACATGAGCGGGAGGCCCCGAGACTACAATGAGCAGTTCTTC	CASSYMSGRPRDYNEQFF
NA	NA	TRBV6-6	TRBJ1-1	TGTGCCAGCACGCCACAATACACTGAAGCTTTCTTT	CASTPQYTEAFF
many	NA	TRBV6-5	TRBJ2-3	TGTGCCAGCAGCCGCAGGGAACCCACAGATACGCAGTATTTT	CASSRREPTDTQYF
few	NA	TRBV7-9	TRBJ2-5	TGTGCCAGCAGACCGACTAGCCTGCAGGGGGCCCAGTACTTC	CASRPTSLQGAQYF
NA	NA	TRBV27	TRBJ1-2	TGTGCCAGCAGTTTTAATGGCTACACCTTC	CASSFNGYTF
few	NA	TRBV5-1	TRBJ2-7	TGCGCCAGCAGCTGGGACACTCACTACGAGCAGTACTTC	CASSWDTHYEQYF
NA	NA	TRBV7-9	TRBJ1-2	TGTGCCAGCTCCGAGGACGGGTCCTATGGCCGAGGCTACACCTTC	CASSEDGSYGRGYTF
NA	TRBD2	TRBV7-9	TRBJ2-1	TGTGCCAGCAGCTCCGGGACTACCCCTCGCGGGGAGCAGTTCTTC	CASSSGTTPRGEQFF
many	NA	TRBV5-1	TRBJ1-6	TGCGCCAGCAGCATGGATAGCTATAATTCACCCCTCCACTTT	CASSMDSYNSPLHF
many	TRBD1	TRBV6-5	TRBJ2-2	TGTGCCAGCACTACGCCTGACAGGGCTTTAACCGGGGAGCTGTTTTTT	CASTTPDRALTGELFF
many	NA	TRBV9	TRBJ2-7	TGTGCCAGCAGCGTAGACGGCAGCTCCTACGAGCAGTACTTC	CASSVDGSSYEQYF
NA	TRBD1	TRBV6-2/TRBV6-3	TRBJ1-1	TGTGCCAGCAGTTGGAGGACAGGGAGGATCGGTGAAGCTTTCTTT	CASSWRTGRIGEAFF
many	NA	TRBV29-1	TRBJ2-2	TGCAGCGTTGAAGATCTCCGGGGGTCCGGGGAGCTGTTTTTT	CSVEDLRGSGELFF
many	NA	TRBV20-1	TRBJ2-1	TGCAGTGCTAGTGGGAGAACCTACAATGAGCAGTTCTTC	CSASGRTYNEQFF
few	NA	TRBV14	TRBJ1-2	TGTGCCAGCAGCCAAGATCAGGGCCAGGGACGCTATGGCTACACCTTC	CASSQDQGQGRYGYTF
many	TRBD2	TRBV7-3	TRBJ2-1	TGTGCCAGCAGCCGAGGAACTAGCGGGAAAGGGGGTGAGCAGTTCTTC	CASSRGTSGKGGEQFF
few	NA	TRBV25-1	TRBJ2-5	TGTGCCAGCAGTGGGGGGTCCCAAGAGACCCAGTACTTC	CASSGGSQETQYF
few	TRBD1	TRBV3-1	TRBJ2-1	TGTGCCAGCACCGCACAGGGGGCGAATGAGCAGTTCTTC	CASTAQGANEQFF
few	NA	TRBV3-1	TRBJ2-1	TGTGCCAGCAGCCCTGTCGGGGGCTACTACAATGAGCAGTTCTTC	CASSPVGGYYNEQFF
few	TRBD2	TRBV5-5	TRBJ2-1	TGTGCCAGCAGCCGGCGTAGCGGGGACTACCTCGGTGAGCAGTTCTTC	CASSRRSGDYLGEQFF
NA	TRBD2	TRBV23-1	TRBJ2-3	TGCGCCAGCAGGTCGGGGGGTTGGACAGATACGCAGTATTTT	CASRSGGWTDTQYF
few	TRBD1	TRBV7-8	TRBJ2-1	TGTGCCAGCAGCATCCGCCCCAGGGGGCAAAACAATGAGCAGTTCTTC	CASSIRPRGQNNEQFF
few	NA	TRBV4-2	TRBJ1-3	TGTGCCAGCAGTCTTCAGGAGAGCTCTGGAAACACCATATATTTT	CASSLQESSGNTIYF
many	NA	TRBV11-2	TRBJ1-4	TGTGCCAGCAGTTCCAACAGGGTTGTACGGGAAAAACTGTTTTTT	CASSSNRVVREKLFF
few	NA	TRBV20-1	TRBJ1-1	TGCAGTGCTCTCGGGGCCCAATTACTAATCTTT	CSALGAQLLIF
many	NA	TRBV5-1	TRBJ2-5	TGCGCCAGCAGCTTGGAACATCTCGAGACCCAGTACTTC	CASSLEHLETQYF